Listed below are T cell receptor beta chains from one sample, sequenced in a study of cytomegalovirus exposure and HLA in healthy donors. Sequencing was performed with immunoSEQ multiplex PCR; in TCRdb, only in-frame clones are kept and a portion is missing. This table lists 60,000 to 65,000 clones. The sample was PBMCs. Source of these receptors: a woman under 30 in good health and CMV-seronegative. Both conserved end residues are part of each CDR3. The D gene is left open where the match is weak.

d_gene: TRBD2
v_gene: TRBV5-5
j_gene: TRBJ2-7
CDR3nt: TGTGCCAGCAGCTACCCATTGGCTGGACTAGCCTTAGCCTACGAGCAGTACTTC
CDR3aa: CASSYPLAGLALAYEQYF

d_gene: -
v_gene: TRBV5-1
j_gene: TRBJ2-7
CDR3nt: TGCGCCAGCAGCATTCTAAGCACCGGGAGCTCCAAGAACGAGCAGTACTTC
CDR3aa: CASSILSTGSSKNEQYF

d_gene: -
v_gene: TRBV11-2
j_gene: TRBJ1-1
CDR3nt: TGTGCCAGCAGCTCCCGTAGGGGGTGGACTGAAGCTTTCTTT
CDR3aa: CASSSRRGWTEAFF

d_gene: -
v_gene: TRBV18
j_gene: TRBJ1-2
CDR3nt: TGTGCCACCACAGACGGCTACACCTTC
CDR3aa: CATTDGYTF

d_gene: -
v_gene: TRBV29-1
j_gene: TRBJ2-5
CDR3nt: TGCAGCGTTGACGGTAGAGGCACCGTGCAAGAGACCCAGTACTTC
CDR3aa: CSVDGRGTVQETQYF

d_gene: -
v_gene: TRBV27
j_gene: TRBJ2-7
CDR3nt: TGTGCCAGCAGTTTATCGCTAGGGACACTTTTCTACGAGCAGTACTTC
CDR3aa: CASSLSLGTLFYEQYF

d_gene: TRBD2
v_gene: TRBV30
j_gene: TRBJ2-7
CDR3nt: TGTGCCTGGAGTGTACGGGGACTAGTTTTGGGGGAGCAGTACTTC
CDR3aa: CAWSVRGLVLGEQYF

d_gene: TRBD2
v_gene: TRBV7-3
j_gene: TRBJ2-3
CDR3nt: TGTGCCAGCAGCTTTGCCCCCGGGACTAGCAAGGCAGATACGCAGTATTTT
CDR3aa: CASSFAPGTSKADTQYF

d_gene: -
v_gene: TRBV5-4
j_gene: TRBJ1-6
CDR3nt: TGTGCCAGCAGGGGGGGGAAAGAGGGTTCACCCCTCCACTTT
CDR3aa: CASRGGKEGSPLHF

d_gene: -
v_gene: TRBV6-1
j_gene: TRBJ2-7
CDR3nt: TGTGCCAGCAGGACGGTAGGGGGAAACTACGAGCAGTACTTC
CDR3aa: CASRTVGGNYEQYF

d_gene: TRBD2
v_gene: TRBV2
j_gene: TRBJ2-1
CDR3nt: TGTGCCAGCAGTGAAACCGGGACTAGCGGGAGGGCCCCGCAGTTCTTC
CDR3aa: CASSETGTSGRAPQFF

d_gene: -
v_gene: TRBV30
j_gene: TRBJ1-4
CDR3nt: TGTGCCTGGACCCACCAGGCGCGACGTGAAAAACTGTTTTTT
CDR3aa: CAWTHQARREKLFF

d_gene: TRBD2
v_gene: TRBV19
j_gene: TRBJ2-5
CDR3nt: TGTGCCAGTACCACCGCGGGGGGAACGGAGACCCAGTACTTC
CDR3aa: CASTTAGGTETQYF

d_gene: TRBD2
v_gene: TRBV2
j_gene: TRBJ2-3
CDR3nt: TGTGCCAGCAGTGAGGCGGGGGGCCCACTGAATACGCAGTATTTT
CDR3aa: CASSEAGGPLNTQYF

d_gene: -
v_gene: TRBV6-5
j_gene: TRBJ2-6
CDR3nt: TGTGCCAGCAGTCGCGAGAGCTCTGGGGCCAACGTCCTGACTTTC
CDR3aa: CASSRESSGANVLTF

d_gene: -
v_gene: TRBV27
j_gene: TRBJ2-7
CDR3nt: TGTGCCAGCAGTTTTATCGGGAAGAAGTCCTACGAGCAGTACTTC
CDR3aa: CASSFIGKKSYEQYF

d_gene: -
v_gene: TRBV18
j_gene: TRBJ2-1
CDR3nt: TGTGCCACGAAAGGGAATCAGAGGGCCGGAGGCTACAATGAGCAGTTCTTC
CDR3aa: CATKGNQRAGGYNEQFF

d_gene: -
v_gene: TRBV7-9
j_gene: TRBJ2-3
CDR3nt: TGTGCCAGCAGCTTACCCGTGGCGGGGAACACAGATACGCAGTATTTT
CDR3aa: CASSLPVAGNTDTQYF

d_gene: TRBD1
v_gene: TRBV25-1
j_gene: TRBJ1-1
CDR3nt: TGTGCCAGCAGTGAACGGACAGGGAAGACTGAAGCTTTCTTT
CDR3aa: CASSERTGKTEAFF

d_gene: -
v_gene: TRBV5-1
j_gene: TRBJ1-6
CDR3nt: TGCGCCAGCAGCGAGGGCTCCTATAATTCACCCCTCCACTTT
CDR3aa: CASSEGSYNSPLHF

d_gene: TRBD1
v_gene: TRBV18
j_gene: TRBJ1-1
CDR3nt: TGTGCCAGCTCACCGGACAGGGCCACTGAAGCTTTCTTT
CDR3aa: CASSPDRATEAFF

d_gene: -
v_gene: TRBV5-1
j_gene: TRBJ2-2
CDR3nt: TGCGCCAGCAGCTTGCCCCAGGGTAACGGGGAGCTGTTTTTT
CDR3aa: CASSLPQGNGELFF

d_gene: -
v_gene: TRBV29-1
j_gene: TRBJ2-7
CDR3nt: TGCAGCGTCGCCACACCTTTCTCCTACGAGCAGTACTTC
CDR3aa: CSVATPFSYEQYF

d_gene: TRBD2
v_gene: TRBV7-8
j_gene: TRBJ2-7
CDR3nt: TGTGCCAGCAGCGAACAACTAGCGTACGAGCAGTACTTC
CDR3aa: CASSEQLAYEQYF

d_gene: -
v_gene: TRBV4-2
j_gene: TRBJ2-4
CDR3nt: TGTGCCAGCAGCCAAGAGAACGACAGGCCCCCCAGAATCCCTTTAGCCAAAAACATTCAGTACTTC
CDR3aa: CASSQENDRPPRIPLAKNIQYF

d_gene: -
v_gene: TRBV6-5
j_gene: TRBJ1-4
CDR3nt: TGTGCCAGCAGCAAGGATAAAATGAGGGAAAAACTGTTTTTT
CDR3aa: CASSKDKMREKLFF

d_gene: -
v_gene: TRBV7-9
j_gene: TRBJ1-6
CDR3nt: TGTGCCAGCAGGGGCGAATCCTATAATTCACCCCTCCACTTT
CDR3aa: CASRGESYNSPLHF